A single sample is the source of the 30 T cell receptor beta chains below, sequenced in a study of cytomegalovirus exposure and HLA in healthy donors. PCR involved 60 Vbeta and 13 Jbeta primers. The method was immunoSEQ multiplex PCR; TCRdb's version includes in-frame clones alone and lacks a portion of them. The data hold approximately 240,000 clones, with about 89% observed a single time. Sample: PBMCs. These receptors were collected from a woman younger than 35 in good health and CMV-seronegative.

J is TRBJ2-1 and V is TRBV4-3; 7 nucleotides match TRBD2. The V segment lost 4 bases and the J segment 5 bases; nucleotides outside the gene matches: 5. CDR3 length: 14 residues. From germline, CDR1 is LGHNA and CDR2 YSLEER. CDR3 sequence: CASSPRSGHNEQFF. The CDR3, as DNA: TGCGCCAGCAGCCCACGTAGCGGGCACAATGAGCAGTTCTTC.

The rearrangement links TRBV29-1 to TRBJ2-2, with TRBD1 identical over 10 bases. The CDR3 has 14 amino acids. Germline assignment: CDR1 SQVTM and CDR2 ANQGSEA. V lost 6 bases to trimming and J lost 3 bases; unmatched junction nucleotides: 4. The CDR3 DNA sequence: TGCAGCGTGGCCGGGACAGGGGACACCGGGGAGCTGTTTTTT. Its translation: CSVAGTGDTGELFF.

This chain connects TRBV6-5 to TRBJ1-5; tentatively, D is TRBD1 (6 bases). The CDR3 loop spans 15 amino acids. The germline V gene encodes CDR1 MNHEY and CDR2 SVGAGI. The V gene lost 2 bases and the J gene lost 3 bases, with 11 bases spanning the gap. Written as DNA, the CDR3 is TGTGCCAGCAGTTACGTACAGGGCTTCAATCAGCCCCAGCATTTT. Translating it yields CASSYVQGFNQPQHF.

The chain is built from TRBV7-2 and TRBJ2-2; D remains ambiguous. Germline V gene data show CDR1 as SGHTA and CDR2 as FQGNSA. The CDR3 extends over 14 amino acids. The germline V and J ends were trimmed by 2 bases and 5 bases, with 9 bases remaining between them. CDR3 DNA: TGTGCCAGCAGCTTAATCTTCCTTACCGGGGAGCTGTTTTTT. As protein: CASSLIFLTGELFF.

The chain uses TRBV5-6 and TRBJ1-4; no reliable D call. With 1 base removed from V and 2 bases from J, the gap between germline ends came to 9 bases. The CDR3 loop spans 15 amino acids. CDR1 and CDR2 from the germline V gene are SGHDT and YYEEEE. DNA for the CDR3: TGTGCCAGCAGCTTGCGGGTGCCCACTAATGAAAAACTGTTTTTT. Encoded protein: CASSLRVPTNEKLFF.

The rearrangement uses TRBV6-5 and TRBJ2-2, with 8 bases aligning to TRBD1. The trim removed 8 bases at V and 6 bases at J, leaving 5 bases unmatched. This CDR3 has 13 amino acids. CDR1 MNHEY and CDR2 SVGAGI come from the germline V gene. CDR3 in amino acids: CASGQGRAGELFF. CDR3 DNA: TGTGCCAGCGGACAGGGACGGGCCGGGGAGCTGTTTTTT.

The gene calls are TRBV9 and TRBJ1-5, with D unresolved. CDR1 and CDR2 (germline): SGDLS, YYNGEE. The CDR3 is 14 residues long. The ends were cut back, 0 bases at V and 1 base at J, with 5 bases in the middle. This CDR3 is CASSVGKSNQPQHF. The CDR3 region has the DNA TGTGCCAGCAGCGTAGGTAAAAGCAATCAGCCCCAGCATTTT.

The chain employs TRBV2 and TRBJ2-3; TRBD2 aligns across 11 bases. V shed 6 bases and J 3 bases; nucleotides not matched to a gene: 8. Germline loops: CDR1 SNHLY, CDR2 FYNNEI. This CDR3 has 16 residues. Here the CDR3 reads CASSHLTSGVTDTQYF. The DNA of the CDR3 is TGTGCCAGCAGCCATCTGACTAGCGGGGTGACAGATACGCAGTATTTT.

The V and J genes are TRBV16 and TRBJ1-2; 10 bases line up with TRBD1. Germline-derived CDR1 and CDR2 are KGHSY and FQNENV. The V and J ends lost 3 bases and 3 bases, in that order; junction bases with no gene match: 4. CDR3 length: 15 amino acids. The CDR3 nucleotides read TGTGCCAGCAGCCACGGGGGACAGGGGTACTATGGCTACACCTTC. Its protein is CASSHGGQGYYGYTF. Based on the CDR3 plus reference TRBV16 and TRBJ1-2, the full variable domain is GEEVAQTPKHLVRGEGQKAKLYCAPIKGHSYVFWYQQVLKNEFKFLISFQNENVFDETGMPKERFSAKCLPNSPCSLEIQATKLEDSAVYFCASSHGGQGYYGYTFGSGTRLTVV.

The V call is TRBV7-9, the J call TRBJ1-1, with a tentative D call TRBD1 (6 bases). Per the germline V gene, CDR1 is SEHNR and CDR2 is FQNEAQ (reference sequence). Trimming shortened V by 2 bases and J by 5 bases, and 15 bases separated the two germline ends. The CDR3 runs 15 residues. DNA for the CDR3: TGTGCCAGCAGCTTACAACCAGGGGCCGATACTGAAGCTTTCTTT. Its translation is CASSLQPGADTEAFF.

The chain employs TRBV5-1 and TRBJ2-2, with TRBD2 as a possible D gene (6 bases). This CDR3 comprises 16 residues. V was shortened by 1 base and J by 4 bases, with 14 bases between the two germline ends. Germline CDR1 SGHRS, CDR2 YFSETQ. The CDR3 sequence: CASSLTSGGSTGELFF. Here the CDR3 DNA reads TGCGCCAGCAGCTTGACCAGTGGGGGGTCCACCGGGGAGCTGTTTTTT.

This clone was recorded a few times. The chain couples TRBV5-1 to TRBJ2-3; 8 nucleotides match TRBD2. Germline V gives CDR1 SGHRS, CDR2 YFSETQ. The CDR3 length is 15 residues. V dropped 0 bases and J dropped 3; count of bases not matched to a gene: 3. CDR3 in DNA: TGCGCCAGCAGCTTGGGGTCTAGCGGGACAGATACGCAGTATTTT. Protein sequence: CASSLGSSGTDTQYF.

The chain has TRBV7-6 and TRBJ1-1; D gene uncertain. CDR1 and CDR2 (germline): SGHVS, FNYEAQ. CDR3 length: 13 residues. Trimming left V 4 bases short and J 0 bases short, with 6 bases between. The chain's CDR3 is CASSSGVNTEAFF. CDR3 DNA sequence: TGTGCCAGCAGCTCCGGGGTGAACACTGAAGCTTTCTTT.

The rearrangement joins TRBV19 to TRBJ2-7; TRBD2 might be the D (5 bases). Trimming left V 1 base short and J 2 bases short, with 9 bases between. Germline V gene data show CDR1 as LNHDA and CDR2 as SQIVND (reference sequence). There are 14 residues in the CDR3. The CDR3 region has the DNA TGTGCCAGTAGTATAGTCGGGGTCGCCTACGAGCAGTACTTC. Its translation is CASSIVGVAYEQYF.

This chain links TRBV7-2 with TRBJ2-1; D may be TRBD1 (6 bases). CDR3 size: 16 residues. The germline V gene encodes CDR1 SGHTA and CDR2 FQGNSA. V was cut by 2 bases and J by 4 bases, with 15 bases left in between. This CDR3 is CASSLPQGQAYNEQFF. CDR3 DNA sequence: TGTGCCAGCAGCTTACCGCAGGGACAAGCATACAATGAGCAGTTCTTC.

The V call is TRBV4-1, the J call TRBJ2-7, with 14 bases that match TRBD2. Germline loops: CDR1 MGHRA, CDR2 YSYEKL. Trimming cost V 1 base and J 5 bases; bases outside gene matches: 10. This CDR3 is built from 18 residues. The CDR3: CASSQGYLGLAGVHEQYF. The CDR3 coding sequence is TGCGCCAGCAGCCAAGGGTACCTGGGACTAGCGGGAGTCCACGAGCAGTACTTC.

The rearrangement uses TRBV7-7 and TRBJ2-5; a possible D gene is TRBD1 (6 bases). CDR3 length: 14 residues. Germline CDR1 is SSHAT and CDR2 is FNYEAQ (reference sequence). Trimming left V 6 bases short and J 2 bases short, with 13 bases between. The CDR3 DNA follows: TGTGCCAGCAGTCTTACAGGGCTACAAGAGACCCAGTACTTC. Amino acid sequence: CASSLTGLQETQYF.

J is TRBJ2-7 and V is TRBV21-1; the table gives TRBD1 as D, unverified against the DNA. TRBV21-1 is a pseudogene segment. The CDR3 length is 13 residues. DNA for the CDR3: TGTGCCAGCATTGGGGGACATTCCTACGAGCAGTACTTC. Its protein product is CASIGGHSYEQYF.

The chain has TRBV6-4 and TRBJ2-1, with TRBD2 as a possible D gene (7 bases). Trimming stripped 5 bases from V and 7 bases from J, with 15 bases between. The CDR3 extends over 14 amino acids. Germline CDR1 and CDR2: MRHNA and SNTAGT. The CDR3, as DNA: TGTGCCAGCAGTCCGGGGGGCGGTTATAATGAGCAGTTCTTC. This gives the protein CASSPGGGYNEQFF.

Comment on this clone: This sample includes further DNA sequences coding for the same CDR3. The V call is TRBV27, the J call TRBJ1-4; no firm D call. CDR1 and CDR2 (germline): MNHEY, SMNVEV (reference sequence). The CDR3 is 18 residues long. V lost 7 bases and J lost 0, with 21 bases in between. The CDR3 spells CASTSLRGSLATNEKLFF. The CDR3 region has the DNA TGTGCCAGCACCTCGCTCAGAGGGTCCCTTGCAACTAATGAAAAACTGTTTTTT. The full variable domain, its missing parts supplied by reference TRBV27 and TRBJ1-4, is EAQVTQNPRYLITVTGKKLTVTCSQNMNHEYMSWYRQDPGLGLRQIYYSMNVEVTDKGDVPEGYKVSRKEKRNFPLILESPSPNQTSLYFCASTSLRGSLATNEKLFFGSGTQLSVL.

The chain carries TRBV18 and TRBJ2-7; no reliable D call. This CDR3 comprises 16 residues. The V gene's germline CDR1 is KGHSH and CDR2 LQKENI. The ends were cut back, 0 bases at V and 0 bases at J, with 12 bases in the middle. CDR3: CASSPPNVEPSYEQYF. Written as DNA, the CDR3 is TGTGCCAGCTCACCACCTAACGTCGAGCCCTCCTACGAGCAGTACTTC.

This sequence joins TRBV4-2 and TRBJ2-5; perhaps TRBD1 as D (7 bases). The CDR3 loop spans 16 amino acids. Trimming shortened V by 0 bases and J by 1 base, and 12 bases separated the two germline ends. Germline lookup yields CDR1 LGHNA and CDR2 YNFKEQ. DNA of the CDR3: TGTGCCAGCAGCCAAGATGGCGGGACAGCCCAAGAGACCCAGTACTTC. Protein sequence: CASSQDGGTAQETQYF.

The V call is TRBV4-3, the J call TRBJ2-4; TRBD2 matches 13 bases. The CDR3 length is 19 residues. The germline V gene encodes CDR1 LGHNA and CDR2 YSLEER. The trim removed 1 base at V and 2 bases at J, leaving 8 bases unmatched. DNA for the CDR3: TGCGCCAGCAGCCAAGTAACTAGCGGGGGGGCCAAGTCCAAAAACATTCAGTACTTC. This translates into CASSQVTSGGAKSKNIQYF.

This clone was seen a few times. The chain uses TRBV6-6 and TRBJ2-7; 7 nucleotides line up with TRBD1. After removal of 6 bases from V and 7 bases from J, the junction contained 9 bases not matched to a gene. Germline CDR1 is MNHNY and CDR2 is SVGAGI (reference sequence). This CDR3 has 13 amino acids. The CDR3 region is CASRRQGEGEQYF. The DNA for the CDR3 is TGTGCCAGCAGGCGACAGGGAGAAGGGGAGCAGTACTTC.

The chain is built from TRBV19 and TRBJ2-2; 13 nucleotides line up with TRBD2. CDR1 LNHDA and CDR2 SQIVND come from the germline V gene (reference sequence). V shed 9 bases and J 7 bases; nucleotides not matched to a gene: 8. The CDR3 is made up of 15 amino acids. The CDR3 region has the DNA TGTGCCAGCAACCGACTAGCGGGGGGTATCGGGGAGCTGTTTTTT. Amino acid sequence: CASNRLAGGIGELFF.

The chain links TRBV5-4 to TRBJ2-2; 10 bases align to TRBD1. Germline V gene sequence: CDR1 SGHNT, CDR2 YYREEE (reference sequence). The CDR3 totals 16 residues. The V and J ends lost 0 bases and 4 bases, in that order; junction bases with no gene match: 3. CDR3 in DNA: TGTGCCAGCAGCTTGGGACAGGGGGCTCGCACCGGGGAGCTGTTTTTT. Residues: CASSLGQGARTGELFF.

The rearrangement uses TRBV7-7 and TRBJ2-5; D possibly corresponds to TRBD1 (6 bases). TRBJ2-7 explains the end of the DNA better; the J call may be wrong. The CDR3 spans 16 residues. Germline V CDR1 and CDR2: SSHAT, FNYEAQ (reference sequence). CDR3 protein: CASRWIWGQQPHEQYF. The CDR3 nucleotides read TGTGCCAGCAGATGGATCTGGGGGCAACAGCCCCACGAGCAGTACTTC.

This chain uses TRBV18 with TRBJ2-1, with 7 bases fitting TRBD2. The germline V gene encodes CDR1 KGHSH and CDR2 LQKENI. There are 16 residues in the CDR3. V was pared by 0 bases and J by 7 bases, with 9 bases of the junction left unmatched. CDR3 protein: CASSPPNAGEWNEQFF. In nucleotides, the CDR3 is TGTGCCAGCTCACCACCTAACGCGGGAGAATGGAATGAGCAGTTCTTC.

V and J are TRBV9 and TRBJ2-7; maybe TRBD2 (6 bases). Germline V gene data show CDR1 as SGDLS and CDR2 as YYNGEE. The V gene lost 0 bases and the J gene lost 5 bases, with 9 bases spanning the gap. This CDR3 has 13 residues. The CDR3 DNA reads as TGTGCCAGCAGCGTAGGCAGGGAGGACGAGCAGTACTTC. It encodes CASSVGREDEQYF.

This rearrangement joins TRBV7-3 to TRBJ2-3, with TRBD2 as a possible D gene (6 bases). This CDR3 spans 15 amino acids. The V and J ends lost 5 bases and 4 bases respectively, with 16 bases between them. Looked up from germline, CDR1 is SGHTA and CDR2 is FQGTGA. The CDR3 region has the DNA TGTGCCAGCAGCCTCCCCGGGGGAAGGGCAGATACGCAGTATTTT. Translated, it gives CASSLPGGRADTQYF.